These T cell receptor beta chains were read from a single sample in a study of T cell repertoires in cytomegalovirus infection. From the reads, TCRdb called clonotypes with MiXCR, one entry per CDR3 protein. The sample comprises approximately 290,000 distinct CDR3 sequences, roughly 25% of which are singletons, and roughly 13% rests with the top ten. The sample comprised PBMCs. All receptors come from a human donor in good health (CMV status not recorded). Some clones in this sample may be carry-over from other donors' samples. Both conserved end residues are part of each CDR3. Fields, in order: CDR3 DNA, CDR3 protein, D gene, V gene, J gene, clone size. D genes are given only for firm matches. Some rows mark clone size as missing; the rest say once, few, many or name a class of expanded clone.

TGTGCCAGCAGCTCCGGGACCTCTGACATTCAGTACTTC,CASSSGTSDIQYF,NA,TRBV28,TRBJ2-4,NA
TGTGCCAGCAGTTACTGGGGGGACGGAAATTCACCCCTCCACTTT,CASSYWGDGNSPLHF,NA,TRBV6-5,TRBJ1-6,NA
TGTGCCAGCAGTTACCTAGGGCAAGAGACCCAGTACTTC,CASSYLGQETQYF,NA,TRBV6-5,TRBJ2-5,few
TGTGCCAGCAGCGTAAGGCTTTCTGGAAACACCATATATTTT,CASSVRLSGNTIYF,NA,TRBV9,TRBJ1-3,NA
TGTGCCAGCAGCTCCCAAGTGAGCGAAAAACTGTTTTTT,CASSSQVSEKLFF,NA,TRBV12-3/TRBV12-4,TRBJ1-4,NA
TGTGCCAGCAGCCATCCACAGGGGGGGTTCTCCTACAATGAGCAGTTCTTC,CASSHPQGGFSYNEQFF,NA,TRBV7-2,TRBJ2-1,once
TGTGCCAGCAGCTTGAACAGGGCTCGTTACGAGCAGTACTTC,CASSLNRARYEQYF,NA,TRBV11-2,TRBJ2-7,NA
TGTGCCAGCAGCGCCGCAGGGGGCAATGGCTACACCTTC,CASSAAGGNGYTF,TRBD1,TRBV7-3,TRBJ1-2,NA
TGTGCCAGCAGCCTCGGACAGATCTCCTACAATGAGCAGTTCTTC,CASSLGQISYNEQFF,NA,TRBV28,TRBJ2-1,few
TGTGCCAGCAGCCGGTTCGCTAGCGGGATACAACAGTTCTTC,CASSRFASGIQQFF,TRBD2,TRBV14,TRBJ2-1,few
TGTGCCACCAGCAGGACACAAAACACTGAAGCTTTCTTT,CATSRTQNTEAFF,NA,TRBV24-1,TRBJ1-1,few
TGCAGTGCTAGAGGCACCCTGGGTGGCGGGGGACGGCAAGAGACCCAGTACTTC,CSARGTLGGGGRQETQYF,TRBD2,TRBV20-1,TRBJ2-5,many
TGCGCCAGCAGCGCGGGACAGGGAGTGAATCAGCCCCAGCATTTT,CASSAGQGVNQPQHF,TRBD1,TRBV5-1,TRBJ1-5,NA
TGTGCCAGCAGCCGGTGGACAGATACGCAGTATTTT,CASSRWTDTQYF,NA,TRBV7-8,TRBJ2-3,few
TGTGCCAGCAGTTTGGCGTGGGGACAGGGGCACGAGCAGTACTTC,CASSLAWGQGHEQYF,TRBD1,TRBV28,TRBJ2-7,few
TGTGCCAGCAGCCGTAGACTGAGGGTGTTCTTC,CASSRRLRVFF,NA,TRBV11-2,TRBJ2-1,NA
TGTGCCAGCAGCTTACAGCGGGGGGGCGGAACCGGGGAGCTGTTTTTT,CASSLQRGGGTGELFF,TRBD2,TRBV7-3,TRBJ2-2,NA
TGCAGTGCTAGTGGGCCGGGACAGGAAGCTTTCTTT,CSASGPGQEAFF,TRBD1,TRBV20-1,TRBJ1-1,NA
TGTGCCAGCAGCTACGGACTAGCGGGCCTCCAAGAGACCCAGTACTTC,CASSYGLAGLQETQYF,TRBD2,TRBV7-2,TRBJ2-5,many
TGTGCCAGCAGACCCCGTGTAGGACAGTACGAGCAGTACTTC,CASRPRVGQYEQYF,NA,TRBV28,TRBJ2-7,few
TGTGCCAGCAGGATTGAGCGGGGCCGGCGGAATACGCAGTATTTT,CASRIERGRRNTQYF,TRBD2,TRBV5-5,TRBJ2-3,few
TGTGCCAGCAGCCGGGACAGCTCTTCTATCAATGAGCAGTTCTTC,CASSRDSSSINEQFF,TRBD1,TRBV28,TRBJ2-1,NA
TGTGCCAGCAGCGACACAGGGAACTCTGGTGGCTACACCTTC,CASSDTGNSGGYTF,NA,TRBV4-2,TRBJ1-2,NA
TGTGCCAGCAGCTCACTAGCCCGATCCTACGAGCAGTACTTC,CASSSLARSYEQYF,NA,TRBV11-2,TRBJ2-7,NA
TGCAGCGTTGAAACCATACCGGGGAACTCCTACGAGCAGTACTTC,CSVETIPGNSYEQYF,NA,TRBV29-1,TRBJ2-7,few
TGCGCCAGCAGCTGGCCAGAAGCGGGGCCCTCCTACGAGCAGTACTTC,CASSWPEAGPSYEQYF,TRBD2,TRBV5-1,TRBJ2-7,NA
TGCAGCTCTACAGGTAACAGTGTCGGCGAGCAGTACTTC,CSSTGNSVGEQYF,NA,TRBV29-1,TRBJ2-7,NA